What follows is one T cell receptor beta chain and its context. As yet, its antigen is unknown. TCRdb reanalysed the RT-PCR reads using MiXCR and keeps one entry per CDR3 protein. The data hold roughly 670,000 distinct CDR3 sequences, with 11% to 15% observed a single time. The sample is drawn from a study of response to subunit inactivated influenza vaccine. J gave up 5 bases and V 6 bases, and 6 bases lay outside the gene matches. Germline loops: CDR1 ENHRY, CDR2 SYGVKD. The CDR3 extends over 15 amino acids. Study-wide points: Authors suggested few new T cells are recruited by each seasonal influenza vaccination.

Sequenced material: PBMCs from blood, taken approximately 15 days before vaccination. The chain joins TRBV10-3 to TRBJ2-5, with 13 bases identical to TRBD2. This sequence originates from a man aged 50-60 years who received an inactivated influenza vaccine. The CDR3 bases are TGTGCCATCAGGGCCGGGACTAGCGGGATGGAGACCCAGTACTTC. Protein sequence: CAIRAGTSGMETQYF.